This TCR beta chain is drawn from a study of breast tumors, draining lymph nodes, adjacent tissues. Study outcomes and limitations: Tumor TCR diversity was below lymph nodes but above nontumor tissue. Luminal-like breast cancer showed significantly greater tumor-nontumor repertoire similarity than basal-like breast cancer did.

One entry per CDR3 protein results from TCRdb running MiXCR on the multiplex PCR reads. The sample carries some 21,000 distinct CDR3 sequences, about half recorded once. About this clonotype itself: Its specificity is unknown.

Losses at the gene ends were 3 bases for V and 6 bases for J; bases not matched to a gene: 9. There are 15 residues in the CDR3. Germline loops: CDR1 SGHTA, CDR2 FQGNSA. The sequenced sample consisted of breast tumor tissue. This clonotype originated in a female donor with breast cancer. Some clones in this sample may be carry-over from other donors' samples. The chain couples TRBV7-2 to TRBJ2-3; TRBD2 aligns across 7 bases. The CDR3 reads CASSFSSGVGDTQYF. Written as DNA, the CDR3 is TGTGCCAGCAGCTTTTCTAGCGGAGTGGGTGATACGCAGTATTTT. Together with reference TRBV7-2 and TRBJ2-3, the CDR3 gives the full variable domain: GAGVSQSPSNKVTEKGKDVELRCDPISGHTALYWYRQSLGQGLEFLIYFQGNSAPDKSGLPSDRFSAERTGGSVSTLTIQRTQQEDSAVYLCASSFSSGVGDTQYFGPGTRLTVL.